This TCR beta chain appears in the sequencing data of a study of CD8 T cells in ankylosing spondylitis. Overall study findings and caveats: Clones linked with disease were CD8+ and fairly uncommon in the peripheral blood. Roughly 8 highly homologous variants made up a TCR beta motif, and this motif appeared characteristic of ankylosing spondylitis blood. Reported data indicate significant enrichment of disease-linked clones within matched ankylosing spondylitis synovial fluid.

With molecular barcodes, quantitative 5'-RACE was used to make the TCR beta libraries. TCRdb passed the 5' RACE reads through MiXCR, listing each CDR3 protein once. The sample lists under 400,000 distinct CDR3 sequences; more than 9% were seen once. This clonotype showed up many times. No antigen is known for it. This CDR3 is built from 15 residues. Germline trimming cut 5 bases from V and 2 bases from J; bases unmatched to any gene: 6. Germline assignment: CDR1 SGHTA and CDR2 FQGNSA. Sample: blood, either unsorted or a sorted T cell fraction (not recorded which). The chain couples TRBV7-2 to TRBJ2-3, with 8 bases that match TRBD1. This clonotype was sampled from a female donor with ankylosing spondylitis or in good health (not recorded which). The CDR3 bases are TGTGCCAGCAGCCAGACAGGGGCTACCACAGATACGCAGTATTTT. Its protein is CASSQTGATTDTQYF.